The 10 T cell receptor beta chains listed next were all sequenced from one sample in a study of PD-1 blockade in classical Hodgkin lymphoma. Every patient experienced relapse after autologous stem cell transplantation, and brentuximab vedotin exposure varied. The data were produced by immunoSEQ multiplex PCR, yet TCRdb's version contains in-frame clones alone and is incomplete. The data contain around 28,000 clones, approximately 87% of them singletons. The sequencing used peripheral blood mononuclear cells (PBMCs), collected before the second cycle of nivolumab. The source of these receptors is a human donor with classical Hodgkin lymphoma.

This clone was observed once. The rearrangement joins TRBV6-4 to TRBJ2-3, with 9 bases matching TRBD2. Germline V CDR1 and CDR2: MRHNA, SNTAGT. The CDR3 length is 15 residues. V was clipped by 6 bases and J by 4 bases; unmatched bases: 8. CDR3 protein: CASSAGLAGSDTQYF. DNA for the CDR3: TGTGCCAGCAGCGCCGGGCTAGCGGGATCAGATACGCAGTATTTT.

The chain carries TRBV20-1 and TRBJ2-1, with a tentative D call TRBD1 (6 bases). The V gene lost 4 bases and the J gene lost 9 bases, with 10 bases spanning the gap. The CDR3 totals 11 residues. From germline, CDR1 is DFQATT and CDR2 SNEGSKA (reference sequence). CDR3: CSAKSGVEQFF. In DNA, the CDR3 is TGCAGTGCTAAGTCAGGGGTTGAGCAGTTCTTC.

The J gene is TRBJ2-3, the V gene TRBV7-9; D is unresolved. Germline V gives CDR1 SEHNR, CDR2 FQNEAQ (reference sequence). The CDR3 loop spans 12 amino acids. V lost 7 bases to trimming and J lost 4 bases, with 9 bases between them. The CDR3 loop is CASTLVSDTQYF. The CDR3, as DNA: TGTGCCAGCACCCTCGTATCAGATACGCAGTATTTT.

The rearrangement uses TRBV19 and TRBJ1-2; D remains unclear. Germline CDR1 LNHDA, CDR2 SQIVND (reference sequence). Trimming removed 7 bases from V and 1 base from J, with 10 bases in between. The length of the CDR3 is 13 residues. The CDR3 DNA sequence: TGTGCCAGTAACCAAGGGATTAACTATGGCTACACCTTC. Its protein is CASNQGINYGYTF.

This clone was detected once. The chain has TRBV19 and TRBJ2-2; 15 nucleotides line up with TRBD2. This CDR3 has 17 amino acids. After removal of 7 bases from V and 0 bases from J, the junction contained 3 bases not matched to a gene. Germline V gene data show CDR1 as LNHDA and CDR2 as SQIVND (reference sequence). The CDR3 nucleotides are TGTGCCAGTAAAGGGACTAGCGGGAGGCCGAACACCGGGGAGCTGTTTTTT. Translating gives CASKGTSGRPNTGELFF.

This clone was found a few times. This sequence joins TRBV7-2 and TRBJ2-3; D not resolved. CDR1 is SGHTA, CDR2 FQGNSA, per germline. The V and J ends lost 1 base and 8 bases respectively, with 13 bases between them. This CDR3 has 14 amino acids. DNA of the CDR3: TGTGCCAGCAGCTTAGGGGGTAGCCCCGCTACGCAGTATTTT. Translation: CASSLGGSPATQYF.

In this sample, this clone turned up a few times. This chain links TRBV30 with TRBJ2-5; the D is unclear. CDR1 is GTSNPN and CDR2 is SVGIG in the germline V gene (reference sequence). The CDR3 length is 12 residues. Trimming took off 5 bases at V and 0 bases at J, with 7 bases between the two ends. The CDR3 region has the DNA TGTGCCTGGGCTGGCTACCAAGAGACCCAGTACTTC. Its translation is CAWAGYQETQYF.

The chain joins TRBV9 to TRBJ1-1; no firm D call. CDR3 size: 17 residues. With 0 bases removed from V and 1 base from J, the gap between germline ends came to 16 bases. Per the germline V gene, CDR1 is SGDLS and CDR2 is YYNGEE. Written as DNA, the CDR3 is TGTGCCAGCAGCGTAGGTCCCCTCCGGGTCCGGAACACTGAAGCTTTCTTT. It yields the protein CASSVGPLRVRNTEAFF.

The chain is built from TRBV19 and TRBJ2-3, with 13 positions matching TRBD2. CDR1 LNHDA and CDR2 SQIVND come from the germline V gene (reference sequence). The CDR3 has 13 residues. V was clipped by 3 bases and J by 10 bases; unmatched bases: 1. The CDR3 region is CASSMTSGRSQYF. The CDR3 bases are TGTGCCAGTAGTATGACTAGCGGGAGGTCGCAGTATTTT.

V and J are TRBV7-2 and TRBJ2-7; TRBD1 agrees at 7 bases. The trim removed 5 bases at V and 4 bases at J, leaving 8 bases unmatched. Germline CDR1 reads SGHTA; CDR2 reads FQGNSA. The CDR3 sequence is 14 residues long. CDR3 nucleotides: TGTGCCAGCAGCCCCGGGACAGCACCTTACGAGCAGTACTTC. This sequence encodes CASSPGTAPYEQYF. Using reference TRBV7-2 and TRBJ2-7 for the parts outside the CDR3, the full variable domain is GAGVSQSPSNKVTEKGKDVELRCDPISGHTALYWYRQSLGQGLEFLIYFQGNSAPDKSGLPSDRFSAERTGGSVSTLTIQRTQQEDSAVYLCASSPGTAPYEQYFGPGTRLTVT.